These 3 T cell receptor beta chains came from one sample sequenced in a study of monozygotic twins with inflammatory bowel disease. TCRdb reprocessed the 5' RACE reads; each CDR3 protein has one entry and no DNA is given. In total, the table holds about 450,000 distinct CDR3 sequences. Sequenced input: blood. The source of these receptors is a human donor with ulcerative colitis or Crohn's disease, or a healthy co-twin of an affected twin (not recorded which).

The chain carries TRBV12-3 or TRBV12-4 and TRBJ1-1; the TCRdb call, TRBD1, lacks DNA for checking. The CDR3 is 15 residues long. This CDR3 is CASTEPGTGVSEAFF.

This chain links TRBV20-1 with TRBJ1-5. The CDR3 runs 13 residues. From germline, CDR1 is DFQATT and CDR2 SNEGSKA (reference sequence). This chain's CDR3 is CSASYGGNQPQHF.

The chain employs TRBV29-1 and TRBJ2-3; as DNA is missing, the TRBD1 call by TCRdb cannot be tested. The CDR3 covers 12 residues. Germline CDR1 is SQVTM and CDR2 is ANQGSEA. The CDR3 spells CSVEQGDTGVYF.